This T cell receptor beta chain is from a study of shared clonotypes between healthy human individuals. This table comes from immunoSEQ multiplex PCR, and its TCRdb copy is limited to in-frame clones, with some not included. This table has just over 2,000,000 clones, less than 95% appearing once. General study findings and limits: Rarefaction demonstrated incomplete sorted-subset sequencing despite large depth.

As to this clone: Its antigen is currently unknown.

CD45RO-negative cells were positively selected for CCR7, leaving out terminally differentiated effector memory CD45RA+ cells. This clonotype was obtained from a man younger than 35 in good health. Sequencing input: naive CD8+ T cells sorted from blood.

CDR3 in amino acids: CASSYRGVSYEQYF. The CDR3 DNA reads as TGTGCCAGCAGTTACCGGGGGGTCTCCTACGAGCAGTACTTC. This chain links TRBV6-5 with TRBJ2-7, with 7 bases identical to TRBD2. CDR1 and CDR2 from the germline V gene are MNHEY and SVGAGI. The CDR3 runs 14 residues. The V segment lost 2 bases and the J segment 0 bases; nucleotides outside the gene matches: 1.